One and the same sample provided the 6 T cell receptor beta chains below, sequenced in a study of blood T cell repertoires in COVID-19. Only in-frame clones appear in the TCRdb table, and some are missing; sequencing was by immunoSEQ multiplex PCR. The sample records more than 300,000 clones, approximately 91% being singletons. The specimen sequenced was PBMCs or T cells enriched from blood (not recorded which). These receptors all stem from a woman in her 40s who had been exposed to COVID-19.

The chain recombines TRBV19 with TRBJ1-2; 7 nucleotides align to TRBD1. Germline V gene lookup returns CDR1 LNHDA and CDR2 SQIVND (reference sequence). The CDR3 extends over 14 amino acids. The V gene end was trimmed by 7 bases and the J gene end by 7 bases; junction bases not matched to a gene: 12. Written as DNA, the CDR3 is TGTGCCAGTACCCTGGACAGGTGGAGTGGTGGCTACACCTTC. Translating gives CASTLDRWSGGYTF.

The chain couples TRBV10-1 to TRBJ2-3, with 8 bases lining up with TRBD2. Looked up from germline, CDR1 is WNHNN and CDR2 is SYGVQD (reference sequence). The CDR3 length is 13 residues. J gave up 3 bases and V 7 bases, and 3 bases lay outside the gene matches. CDR3 bases: TGCGCCAGCACTCGGGGGGGTACAGATACGCAGTATTTT. It specifies CASTRGGTDTQYF.

This chain connects TRBV10-3 to TRBJ1-6; D is possibly TRBD1 (5 bases). This CDR3 comprises 13 residues. Germline-derived CDR1 and CDR2 are ENHRY and SYGVKD. Deletions cut 4 bases from V and 11 bases from J, with 12 bases between. CDR3 in amino acids: CAISVGPQAPLHF. As DNA, the CDR3 is TGTGCCATCAGTGTGGGGCCCCAAGCACCCCTCCACTTT.

This sequence joins TRBV5-1 and TRBJ1-1; 8 bases are a match to TRBD1. CDR1 and CDR2 (germline): SGHRS, YFSETQ. With V trimmed by 4 bases and J by 2 bases, 7 bases remained unmatched. The CDR3 totals 15 residues. DNA for the CDR3: TGCGCCAGCAGCGACTACAGGGGGTCCAACACTGAAGCTTTCTTT. Its translation: CASSDYRGSNTEAFF.

With respect to this clone: The junction departs from germline at one end; a sequencing error may be responsible. This chain joins TRBV7-7 and TRBJ2-3; 9 bases fit TRBD2. The CDR3 covers 16 residues. The V gene's germline CDR1 is SSHAT and CDR2 FNYEAQ (reference sequence). The DNA for the CDR3 is TGTGCTAGCAGCTTAGACCGAGCGGGGGGAACAGATACGCAGTATTTT. Its translation is CASSLDRAGGTDTQYF.

The rearrangement joins TRBV19 to TRBJ1-1; D is ambiguous. Per the germline V gene, CDR1 is LNHDA and CDR2 is SQIVND (reference sequence). The V and J ends lost 0 bases and 5 bases respectively, with 16 bases between them. This CDR3 is 16 amino acids long. This CDR3 reads CASSIDRDWERTEAFF. Written as DNA, the CDR3 is TGTGCCAGTAGTATAGATCGTGACTGGGAGAGGACTGAAGCTTTCTTT.